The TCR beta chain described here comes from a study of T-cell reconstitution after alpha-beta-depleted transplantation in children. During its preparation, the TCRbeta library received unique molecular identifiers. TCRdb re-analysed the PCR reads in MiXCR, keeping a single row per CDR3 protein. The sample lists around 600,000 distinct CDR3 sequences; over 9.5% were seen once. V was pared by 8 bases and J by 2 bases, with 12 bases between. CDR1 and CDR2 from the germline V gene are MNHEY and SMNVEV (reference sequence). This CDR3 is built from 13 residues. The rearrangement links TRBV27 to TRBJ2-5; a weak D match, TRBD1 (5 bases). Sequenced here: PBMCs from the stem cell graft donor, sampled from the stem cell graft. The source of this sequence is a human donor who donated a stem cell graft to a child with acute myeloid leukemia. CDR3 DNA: TGTGCCAGCTTGGACATTTTACAAGAGACCCAGTACTTC. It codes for CASLDILQETQYF.